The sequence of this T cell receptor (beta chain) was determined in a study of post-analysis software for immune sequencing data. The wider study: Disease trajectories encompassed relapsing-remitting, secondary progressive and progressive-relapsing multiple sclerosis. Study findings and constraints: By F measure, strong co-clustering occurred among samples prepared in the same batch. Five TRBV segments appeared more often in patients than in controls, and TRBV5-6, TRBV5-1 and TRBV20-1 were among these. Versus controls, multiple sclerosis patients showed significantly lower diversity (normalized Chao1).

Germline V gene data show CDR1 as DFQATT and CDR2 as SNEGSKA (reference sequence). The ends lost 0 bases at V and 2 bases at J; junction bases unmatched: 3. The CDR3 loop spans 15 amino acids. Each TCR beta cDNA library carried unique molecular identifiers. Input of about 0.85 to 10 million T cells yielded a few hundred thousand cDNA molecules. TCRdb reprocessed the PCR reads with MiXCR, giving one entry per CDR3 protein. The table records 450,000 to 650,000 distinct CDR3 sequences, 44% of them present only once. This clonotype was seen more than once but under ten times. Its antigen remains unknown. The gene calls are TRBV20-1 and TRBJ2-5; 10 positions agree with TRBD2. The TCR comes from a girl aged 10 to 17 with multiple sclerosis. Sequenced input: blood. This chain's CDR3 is CSARDQRGGQETQYF. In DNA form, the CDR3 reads TGCAGTGCTAGAGATCAGCGGGGGGGACAAGAGACCCAGTACTTC.